Listed below are T cell receptor beta chains from one sample, sequenced in a study of blood T cells in healthy people across ages. Each CDR3 protein is one row after TCRdb ran MiXCR on the 5' RACE reads. The table has over a million distinct CDR3 sequences, under 30% seen once; the top ten hold approximately 0.7%. These data also formed part of another study, on T cells of mothers and their children.

The sequenced sample was blood. The source of these receptors is a girl aged 2 to 10 in good health. CDR3s include the opening cysteine and the closing phenylalanine or tryptophan. Each record gives: V gene, clone size, D gene, J gene, CDR3 DNA, CDR3 protein. D genes are given only for firm matches. Some rows have no size entry. The others give once, few or many, or a class for an expanded clone.

V gene: TRBV9; clone size: few; D gene: TRBD2; J gene: TRBJ2-3; CDR3 DNA: TGTGCCAGCAGCGTAGGTTTGGGGGGGTCATACACAGATACGCAGTATTTT; CDR3 protein: CASSVGLGGSYTDTQYF
V gene: TRBV25-1; clone size: few; D gene: .; J gene: TRBJ2-5; CDR3 DNA: TGTGCCAGCAGTGGTCTGGTACAAGAGACCCAGTACTTC; CDR3 protein: CASSGLVQETQYF
V gene: TRBV12-3/TRBV12-4; clone size: .; D gene: TRBD1; J gene: TRBJ2-4; CDR3 DNA: TGTGCCGGCAGACAGGGGGCTGCCCAAAACATTCAGTACTTC; CDR3 protein: CAGRQGAAQNIQYF
V gene: TRBV7-9; clone size: .; D gene: .; J gene: TRBJ2-1; CDR3 DNA: TGTGCCAGCAGCCCTTGGGAGATACGGCAGTTCTTC; CDR3 protein: CASSPWEIRQFF
V gene: TRBV3-1; clone size: few; D gene: .; J gene: TRBJ1-2; CDR3 DNA: TGTGCCAGCAGCTCCCGTAAATATCACAGGCAAGGGGACTATGGCTACACCTTC; CDR3 protein: CASSSRKYHRQGDYGYTF
V gene: TRBV7-9; clone size: .; D gene: .; J gene: TRBJ1-1; CDR3 DNA: TGTGCCAGCAGCTTATCTGCAGAACCGAACACTGAAGCTTTCTTT; CDR3 protein: CASSLSAEPNTEAFF
V gene: TRBV11-2; clone size: few; D gene: .; J gene: TRBJ2-2; CDR3 DNA: TGTGCCAGCAGGCACGACGGCGGGGAGCTGTTTTTT; CDR3 protein: CASRHDGGELFF
V gene: TRBV4-1; clone size: few; D gene: .; J gene: TRBJ2-1; CDR3 DNA: TGCGCCAGCAGCCAAGGAAGGTACTTCAACAATGAGCAGTTCTTC; CDR3 protein: CASSQGRYFNNEQFF
V gene: TRBV20-1; clone size: .; D gene: .; J gene: TRBJ2-5; CDR3 DNA: TGCAGTGCTAGAGGCCCAGGGGAGACCCAGTACTTC; CDR3 protein: CSARGPGETQYF
V gene: TRBV7-2; clone size: few; D gene: TRBD1; J gene: TRBJ1-2; CDR3 DNA: TGTGCCAGCAGCTTAGGGTCGGGACAGCCTTCTGGCTACACCTTC; CDR3 protein: CASSLGSGQPSGYTF
V gene: TRBV11-2; clone size: few; D gene: TRBD2; J gene: TRBJ2-1; CDR3 DNA: TGTGCCAGCAGGTTTAGCGGGAAGAGCTCCTACAATGAGCAGTTCTTC; CDR3 protein: CASRFSGKSSYNEQFF
V gene: TRBV4-1; clone size: few; D gene: TRBD1; J gene: TRBJ1-2; CDR3 DNA: TGCGCCAGCAGCCAACCCGGACAGGGTGGCGGCTACACCTTC; CDR3 protein: CASSQPGQGGGYTF
V gene: TRBV6-6; clone size: few; D gene: .; J gene: TRBJ1-1; CDR3 DNA: TGTGCCAGCAGTTACCCAGTGGAATGGACTGAAGCTTTCTTT; CDR3 protein: CASSYPVEWTEAFF
V gene: TRBV5-1; clone size: few; D gene: TRBD1; J gene: TRBJ2-1; CDR3 DNA: TGCGCCAGCAGCTGGGATACCGGGACAGATAATGAGCAGTTCTTC; CDR3 protein: CASSWDTGTDNEQFF
V gene: TRBV5-1; clone size: few; D gene: .; J gene: TRBJ2-3; CDR3 DNA: TGCGCCAGCACCAAAAGGGGTAGGGGGGCTACCACAGATACGCAGTATTTT; CDR3 protein: CASTKRGRGATTDTQYF
V gene: TRBV7-3; clone size: few; D gene: TRBD2; J gene: TRBJ2-5; CDR3 DNA: TGTGCCAGCAGTCCCGTCACAGCGGGAGGGGAAGAGACCCAGTACTTC; CDR3 protein: CASSPVTAGGEETQYF
V gene: TRBV20-1; clone size: .; D gene: TRBD1; J gene: TRBJ2-4; CDR3 DNA: TGCAGTGCTAGATGGGGACAGGGGGAGTCAACGTACTTC; CDR3 protein: CSARWGQGESTYF
V gene: TRBV6-5; clone size: .; D gene: .; J gene: TRBJ1-2; CDR3 DNA: TGTGCCACGGGGGGGCCTGGGGGTGGCTACACCTTC; CDR3 protein: CATGGPGGGYTF
V gene: TRBV2; clone size: .; D gene: TRBD2; J gene: TRBJ2-7; CDR3 DNA: TGTGCCAGCAGTGAAAGTCTAGCGGGAAAGCAGTACTTC; CDR3 protein: CASSESLAGKQYF
V gene: TRBV6-1; clone size: .; D gene: TRBD1; J gene: TRBJ1-2; CDR3 DNA: TGTGCCAGCAGCACCCTCGGGACAGGCTATGGCTACACCTTC; CDR3 protein: CASSTLGTGYGYTF
V gene: TRBV12-3/TRBV12-4; clone size: .; D gene: TRBD1; J gene: TRBJ2-5; CDR3 DNA: TGTGCCAGCAGTTTAACAACGGGACAGGGAGAGACCCAGTACTTC; CDR3 protein: CASSLTTGQGETQYF
V gene: TRBV6-5; clone size: few; D gene: .; J gene: TRBJ2-4; CDR3 DNA: TGTGCCAGCAGTAGTACGGACACCAACATTCAGTACTTC; CDR3 protein: CASSSTDTNIQYF
V gene: TRBV12-3/TRBV12-4; clone size: few; D gene: TRBD1; J gene: TRBJ1-4; CDR3 DNA: TGTGCCAGCAGTTTAAGAACCGCGCTCGGGACAGGGGTTGAAAAACTGTTTTTT; CDR3 protein: CASSLRTALGTGVEKLFF
V gene: TRBV18; clone size: few; D gene: .; J gene: TRBJ1-1; CDR3 DNA: TGTGCCAGCTCACCGACACGGGGCGAGAACACTGAAGCTTTCTTT; CDR3 protein: CASSPTRGENTEAFF
V gene: TRBV18; clone size: few; D gene: TRBD1; J gene: TRBJ1-6; CDR3 DNA: TGTGCCAGCTCACCATCATCAGGGGGAGATAATTCACCCCTCCACTTT; CDR3 protein: CASSPSSGGDNSPLHF
V gene: TRBV19; clone size: few; D gene: .; J gene: TRBJ1-1; CDR3 DNA: TGTGCCAGTACGTATGGCACTGAAGCTTTCTTT; CDR3 protein: CASTYGTEAFF
V gene: TRBV7-9; clone size: .; D gene: TRBD1; J gene: TRBJ2-2; CDR3 DNA: TGTGCCAGCAGCTTATATACAGGGGCCACCGGGGAGCTGTTTTTT; CDR3 protein: CASSLYTGATGELFF
V gene: TRBV12-3/TRBV12-4; clone size: few; D gene: .; J gene: TRBJ2-5; CDR3 DNA: TGTGCCAGCAGTCCGGGACTGACAATGGGGACCCAGTACTTC; CDR3 protein: CASSPGLTMGTQYF
V gene: TRBV15; clone size: .; D gene: .; J gene: TRBJ2-7; CDR3 DNA: TGTGCCACCAGCGGAAGCCCTGGGGCCTACGAGCAGTACTTC; CDR3 protein: CATSGSPGAYEQYF
V gene: TRBV5-1; clone size: .; D gene: .; J gene: TRBJ2-7; CDR3 DNA: TGCGCCAGCAGCTTGACAGGGTTCAACTACGAGCAGTACTTC; CDR3 protein: CASSLTGFNYEQYF
V gene: TRBV9; clone size: .; D gene: .; J gene: TRBJ1-1; CDR3 DNA: TGTGCCAGCAGCGAGTTTGGGCAGATGAACACTGAAGCTTTCTTT; CDR3 protein: CASSEFGQMNTEAFF
V gene: TRBV7-8; clone size: .; D gene: .; J gene: TRBJ2-7; CDR3 DNA: TGTGCCAGCAGCGTAGGGGACCCCTACGAGCAGTACTTC; CDR3 protein: CASSVGDPYEQYF
V gene: TRBV6-4; clone size: few; D gene: TRBD2; J gene: TRBJ2-2; CDR3 DNA: TGTGCCAGCAGTGCGGGGGGGCCCACCGGGGAGCTGTTTTTT; CDR3 protein: CASSAGGPTGELFF
V gene: TRBV4-3; clone size: .; D gene: .; J gene: TRBJ1-4; CDR3 DNA: TGCGCCAGCAGCCAAGGTGATGTGGGGAAAAAACTGTTTTTT; CDR3 protein: CASSQGDVGKKLFF
V gene: TRBV14; clone size: few; D gene: .; J gene: TRBJ2-5; CDR3 DNA: TGTGCCAGCAGCCAAGACGGACGCCAAGAGACCCAGTACTTC; CDR3 protein: CASSQDGRQETQYF
V gene: TRBV4-3; clone size: few; D gene: .; J gene: TRBJ1-6; CDR3 DNA: TGCGCCAGCAGCCAAGATCGGGGGGCGCATAATTCACCCCTCCACTTT; CDR3 protein: CASSQDRGAHNSPLHF
V gene: TRBV6-6; clone size: few; D gene: .; J gene: TRBJ1-2; CDR3 DNA: TGTGCCAGCAGTCGAACCAAACAGGGAGGCTGCACCTTC; CDR3 protein: CASSRTKQGGCTF
V gene: TRBV25-1; clone size: .; D gene: .; J gene: TRBJ1-1; CDR3 DNA: TGTGCCAGCAGTGACCCGACTATGAACACTGAAGCTTTCTTT; CDR3 protein: CASSDPTMNTEAFF
V gene: TRBV7-2; clone size: .; D gene: TRBD2; J gene: TRBJ2-5; CDR3 DNA: TGTGCCAGCAGCCTAGGACTAGCGGGAGGTGGGGAGACCCAGTACTTC; CDR3 protein: CASSLGLAGGGETQYF
V gene: TRBV2; clone size: few; D gene: .; J gene: TRBJ2-5; CDR3 DNA: TGTGCCAGCAGGGAAAGCGCCCTTCCGGGGAGAGACGGGTACTTC; CDR3 protein: CASRESALPGRDGYF
V gene: TRBV7-2; clone size: few; D gene: .; J gene: TRBJ1-3; CDR3 DNA: TGTGCCAGCAGAGGGGGAGTGCGAGGAAACACCATATATTTT; CDR3 protein: CASRGGVRGNTIYF
V gene: TRBV20-1; clone size: .; D gene: .; J gene: TRBJ2-6; CDR3 DNA: TGCAGTGCTAGGGGCCCAGGGTCTGGGGCCAACGTCCTGACTTTC; CDR3 protein: CSARGPGSGANVLTF
V gene: TRBV27; clone size: few; D gene: .; J gene: TRBJ1-3; CDR3 DNA: TGTGCCAGCAGTTTGCGGCTTGGAAACACCATATATTTT; CDR3 protein: CASSLRLGNTIYF
V gene: TRBV29-1; clone size: .; D gene: .; J gene: TRBJ1-3; CDR3 DNA: TGCAGCGTTGACAGGGCAGGGAACGGAAACACCATATATTTT; CDR3 protein: CSVDRAGNGNTIYF
V gene: TRBV10-3; clone size: .; D gene: .; J gene: TRBJ2-1; CDR3 DNA: TGTGCCATCAGTGAGGAAAGGGCGGGGCAGTTCTTC; CDR3 protein: CAISEERAGQFF
V gene: TRBV2; clone size: .; D gene: .; J gene: TRBJ2-5; CDR3 DNA: TGTGCCAGCAGTGATAGCAGAGAGACCCAGTACTTC; CDR3 protein: CASSDSRETQYF
V gene: TRBV28; clone size: few; D gene: TRBD1; J gene: TRBJ2-6; CDR3 DNA: TGTGCCAGCAGTTTAGGCCAGGGGGCCTGGGCTGGGGCCAACGTCCTGACTTTC; CDR3 protein: CASSLGQGAWAGANVLTF
V gene: TRBV7-2; clone size: few; D gene: TRBD2; J gene: TRBJ2-7; CDR3 DNA: TGTGCCAGCCCGAGAGGGACTAGCGGGATCTACGAGCAGTACTTC; CDR3 protein: CASPRGTSGIYEQYF
V gene: TRBV7-2; clone size: .; D gene: TRBD2; J gene: TRBJ2-5; CDR3 DNA: TGTGCCAGCAGATGGGGGGGTGGCTTGAGGGAGACCCAGTACTTC; CDR3 protein: CASRWGGGLRETQYF
V gene: TRBV27; clone size: .; D gene: .; J gene: TRBJ2-3; CDR3 DNA: TGTGCCAGCGGGATGGGAGAAGATACGCAGTATTTT; CDR3 protein: CASGMGEDTQYF
V gene: TRBV7-9; clone size: .; D gene: .; J gene: TRBJ1-1; CDR3 DNA: TGTGCCAGTTGGGACCTCAACCTGGGGACTGAAGCTTTCTTT; CDR3 protein: CASWDLNLGTEAFF
V gene: TRBV12-3/TRBV12-4; clone size: .; D gene: TRBD2; J gene: TRBJ2-5; CDR3 DNA: TGTGCCAGCGGCGCGGGAGTCGGGGAGCAGTACTTC; CDR3 protein: CASGAGVGEQYF
V gene: TRBV5-1; clone size: .; D gene: TRBD2; J gene: TRBJ2-7; CDR3 DNA: TGCGCCAGCAGCTTCAATCCCGGGACTAGTCGGGCCGAGCAGTACTTC; CDR3 protein: CASSFNPGTSRAEQYF
V gene: TRBV29-1; clone size: few; D gene: .; J gene: TRBJ2-6; CDR3 DNA: TGCAGCGTCGCGGCGAGAAGCTCTGGGGCCAACGTCCTGACTTTC; CDR3 protein: CSVAARSSGANVLTF
V gene: TRBV29-1; clone size: .; D gene: .; J gene: TRBJ2-1; CDR3 DNA: TGCAGCGTGCGCCCTAGCGTATCCTCCTACAATGAGCAGTTCTTC; CDR3 protein: CSVRPSVSSYNEQFF
V gene: TRBV7-9; clone size: .; D gene: .; J gene: TRBJ2-5; CDR3 DNA: TGTGCCAGCAGCTTAACACGGAACCGGATGTCCCTTGGGGAGACCCAGTACTTC; CDR3 protein: CASSLTRNRMSLGETQYF
V gene: TRBV7-2; clone size: .; D gene: .; J gene: TRBJ2-7; CDR3 DNA: TGTGCCAGCAGCCCTGCCGGGAACTACGAGCAGTACTTC; CDR3 protein: CASSPAGNYEQYF